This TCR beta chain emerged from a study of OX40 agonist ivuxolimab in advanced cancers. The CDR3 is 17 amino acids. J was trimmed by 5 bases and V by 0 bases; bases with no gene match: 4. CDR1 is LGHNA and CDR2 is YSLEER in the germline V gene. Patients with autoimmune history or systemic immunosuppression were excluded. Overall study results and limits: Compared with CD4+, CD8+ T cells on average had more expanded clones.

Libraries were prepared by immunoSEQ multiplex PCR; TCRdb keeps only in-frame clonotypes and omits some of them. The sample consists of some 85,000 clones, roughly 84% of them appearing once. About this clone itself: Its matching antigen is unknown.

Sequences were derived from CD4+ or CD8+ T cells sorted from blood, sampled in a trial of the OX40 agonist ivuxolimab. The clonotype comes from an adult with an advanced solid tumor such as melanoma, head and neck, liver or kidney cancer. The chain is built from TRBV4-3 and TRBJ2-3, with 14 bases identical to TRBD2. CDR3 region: CASSQDGLAGGLDTQYF. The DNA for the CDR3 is TGCGCCAGCAGCCAAGACGGACTAGCGGGGGGCCTAGATACGCAGTATTTT.